The 27 T cell receptor beta chains in this list originate from one sample, sequenced in a study of metastatic and nonmetastatic thyroid tumors. TCRdb redid the clone calls on the PCR reads using MiXCR. This table holds tens of thousands of clones, 10% to 15% found once. Thyroid surgery was performed in patients who had received no treatment beforehand. Sequencing input: blood. These TCRs come from a female donor with papillary thyroid cancer or a benign thyroid nodule (not recorded which). Some clones in this sample may be carry-over from other donors' samples.

This clone was seen at least ten times. The chain recombines TRBV6-1 with TRBJ2-5, with 7 bases lining up with TRBD1. Germline V gene data show CDR1 as MNHNS and CDR2 as SASEGT. V trimming: 6 bases; J trimming: 5 bases; junction bases outside the gene matches: 15. The CDR3 covers 16 residues. In nucleotides, the CDR3 is TGTGCCAGCAGAGAAACCGGGACAGAGGGTTTTGAGACCCAGTACTTC. Encoded protein: CASRETGTEGFETQYF.

This clone was counted many times. This chain links TRBV28 with TRBJ1-2, with TRBD1 as a possible D gene (6 bases). There are 15 residues in the CDR3. V lost 2 bases and J 3 bases, leaving 13 bases between the germline ends. Germline values: CDR1 MDHEN, CDR2 SYDVKM. CDR3 sequence: CASSLISGADYGYTF. The CDR3 nucleotides are TGTGCCAGCAGTTTAATTTCGGGGGCCGACTATGGCTACACCTTC.

There are many counts of this clone. This rearrangement joins TRBV9 to TRBJ1-6; maybe TRBD1 (5 bases). The CDR3 runs 17 residues. The V and J ends lost 0 bases and 5 bases respectively, with 15 bases between them. Per germline, CDR1 SGDLS and CDR2 YYNGEE. The CDR3 spells CASSVASGPRNNSPLHF. CDR3 nucleotides: TGTGCCAGCAGCGTAGCATCGGGACCTAGGAATAATTCACCCCTCCACTTT.

Comments on this clone: This same CDR3 is encoded by further DNA sequences in the sample. The chain employs TRBV5-4 and TRBJ1-1; a weak D match, TRBD1 (5 bases). The CDR3 covers 14 residues. Germline V CDR1 and CDR2: SGHNT, YYREEE (reference sequence). V gave up 0 bases and J gave up 9 bases, with 15 bases separating them. CDR3 residues: CASSLDMGPGQAFF. The CDR3 bases are TGTGCCAGCAGCTTGGATATGGGGCCTGGGCAAGCTTTCTTT.

About this clone: A much larger clone sits a single nucleotide away, making a read error possible. The chain has TRBV7-2 and TRBJ1-5; the D is unclear. CDR1 and CDR2 from the germline V gene are SGHTA and FQGNSA. V was cut by 0 bases and J by 6 bases, with 12 bases left in between. The CDR3 runs 15 residues. The CDR3 coding sequence is TGTACCAGCAGCTTAGCGGTGGGCGCGGGTCAGCCCCAGCATTTT. Translation gives CTSSLAVGAGQPQHF.

This clone was detected many times. V gene TRBV30 combines with J gene TRBJ1-2, with 9 bases lining up with TRBD1. With 3 bases clipped from V and 10 bases from J, the junction kept 9 bases outside the gene matches. CDR3 size: 13 residues. Germline CDR1 and CDR2: GTSNPN and SVGIG (reference sequence). The CDR3 region has the DNA TGTGCCTGGAGGGGGGGACAGGGTGAAAACTACACCTTC. Its protein product is CAWRGGQGENYTF.

At least ten counts were recorded for this clone. The chain links TRBV7-4 to TRBJ1-4; D gene unclear. The CDR3 is made up of 16 amino acids. Germline lookup yields CDR1 SGHVT and CDR2 SQSDAQ. With 1 base removed from V and 0 bases from J, the gap between germline ends came to 9 bases. The chain's CDR3 is CASSLVKLATNEKLFF. CDR3 nucleotide sequence: TGTGCCAGCAGCTTAGTAAAACTTGCAACTAATGAAAAACTGTTTTTT. Full variable domain (rest looked up from reference TRBV7-4 and TRBJ1-4): GAGVSQSPRYKVAKRGRDVALRCDSISGHVTLYWYRQTLGQGSEVLTYSQSDAQRDKSGRPSGRFSAERPERSVSTLKIQRTEQGDSAVYLCASSLVKLATNEKLFFGSGTQLSVL.

This clone has at least ten counts. The V call is TRBV14, the J call TRBJ2-1, with a weak D call TRBD2 (6 bases). The CDR3 runs 16 residues. The germline V gene encodes CDR1 SGHDN and CDR2 FVKESK. The V gene lost 2 bases and the J gene lost 9 bases, with 20 bases spanning the gap. In DNA, the CDR3 is TGTGCCAGCAGCCAAAGCGGACTAAGTATAACTCGTGAGCAGTTCTTC. This encodes CASSQSGLSITREQFF. Full variable domain (remainder filled in from reference TRBV14 and TRBJ2-1): EAGVTQFPSHSVIEKGQTVTLRCDPISGHDNLYWYRRVMGKEIKFLLHFVKESKQDESGMPNNRFLAERTGGTYSTLKVQPAELEDSGVYFCASSQSGLSITREQFFGPGTRLTVL.

This clone was seen many times. The rearrangement uses TRBV7-9 and TRBJ1-5; TRBD1 might be the D (5 bases). Germline V lookup: CDR1 SEHNR, CDR2 FQNEAQ (reference sequence). The germline V and J ends were trimmed by 4 bases and 5 bases, with 9 bases remaining between them. The CDR3 runs 13 residues. Written as DNA, the CDR3 is TGTGCCAGCAGCTCGGGGGTTTATCAGCCCCAGCATTTT. Its protein product is CASSSGVYQPQHF.

The V gene is TRBV3-1, the J gene TRBJ2-1; either TRBD1 or TRBD2 may supply D (5 bases each). The CDR3 extends over 18 amino acids. Germline-derived CDR1 and CDR2 are LGHDT and YNNKEL (reference sequence). Trimming removed 5 bases from V and 7 bases from J, with 27 bases in between. The CDR3 DNA follows: TGTGCCAGCAGCGCAAGGACTCCGGGGAACCCCTGGGGGAATGAGCAGTTCTTC. As protein: CASSARTPGNPWGNEQFF.

This clone was picked up many times. This chain joins TRBV7-9 and TRBJ1-6, with D unclear. V was cut by 5 bases and J by 9 bases, with 8 bases left in between. The CDR3 runs 12 residues. Germline assignment: CDR1 SEHNR and CDR2 FQNEAQ (reference sequence). The chain's CDR3 is CASSPTGSPLHF. CDR3 DNA sequence: TGTGCCAGCAGCCCTACCGGTTCACCCCTCCACTTT.

This clone was counted ten times or more. The chain carries TRBV6-1 and TRBJ2-1; TRBD2 matches at 12 bases. Trimming at V came to 5 bases and at J to 2 bases, leaving 4 bases not matched to a gene. This CDR3 has 16 residues. Germline V gene sequence: CDR1 MNHNS, CDR2 SASEGT. CDR3 coding DNA: TGTGCCAGCAGTCAATCTAGCGGGAGGGCCTACAATGAGCAGTTCTTC. Protein sequence: CASSQSSGRAYNEQFF.

There are many counts of this clone. The chain has TRBV5-8 and TRBJ2-7; tentatively, D is TRBD2 (5 bases). The CDR3 contains 15 residues. Germline CDR1 SGHTS, CDR2 YDEGEE. V dropped 5 bases and J dropped 0 bases, with 15 bases sitting between them. CDR3 sequence (DNA): TGTGCCAGCAGGCCCGGACTGGGAAGCTCCTACGAGCAGTACTTC. This gives the protein CASRPGLGSSYEQYF.

Worth noting for this clone: A much larger clone differs from this one at a single base, so this may be a read error. The chain links TRBV20-1 to TRBJ2-5; a weak D match, TRBD1 (5 bases). Germline-derived CDR1 and CDR2 are DFQATT and SNEGSKA (reference sequence). The CDR3 sequence is 12 residues long. The CDR3 DNA sequence: TGCAGTGCTAGAGGACAGCAAGATACCCAGTACTTC. Amino acid sequence: CSARGQQDTQYF.

This clone showed up many times. The chain combines TRBV28 with TRBJ2-7, with D maybe TRBD1 (6 bases). Germline V CDR1 and CDR2: MDHEN, SYDVKM. The CDR3 has 12 residues. V was clipped by 5 bases and J by 9 bases, with 14 bases between them. Here the CDR3 DNA reads TGTGCCAGCAGTGACACAGGGTTAGGGCAGTACTTC. It yields the protein CASSDTGLGQYF.

This clone was counted at least ten times. A clone one base away is much larger, so this may be a read error. Additional DNA sequences in this sample encode the identical CDR3. This chain uses TRBV28 with TRBJ2-7; the match to TRBD1 covers 10 bases. CDR1 is MDHEN and CDR2 is SYDVKM in the germline V gene. The CDR3 runs 16 residues. The V and J ends lost 7 bases and 5 bases, in that order; junction bases with no gene match: 14. The CDR3 sequence is CASIPPPGQGYHEQYF. The CDR3 coding sequence is TGTGCCAGCATTCCCCCGCCGGGACAGGGGTACCACGAGCAGTACTTC.

This clone has at least ten counts. V gene TRBV4-2 combines with J gene TRBJ2-1, with D possibly being TRBD2 (5 bases). The V end lost 0 bases, the J end lost 9 bases, and 9 bases lay between the germline ends. The CDR3 is 13 amino acids. CDR1 is LGHNA and CDR2 is YNFKEQ in the germline V gene. This CDR3 reads CASSQDRAAEQFF. CDR3 bases: TGTGCCAGCAGCCAAGATCGAGCGGCTGAGCAGTTCTTC.

This clone was counted many times. The chain is built from TRBV20-1 and TRBJ2-2, with no clear D. CDR3 length: 15 residues. In germline, CDR1 is DFQATT, CDR2 SNEGSKA (reference sequence). Trimming left V 5 bases short and J 5 bases short, with 18 bases between. The CDR3, as DNA: TGCAGTGCTCCAGACATTGGCCCCGCGACCGGGGAGCTGTTTTTT. Encoded protein: CSAPDIGPATGELFF.

This clone was seen many times. V usage is TRBV11-1 and J usage is TRBJ2-2; D is undetermined. This CDR3 comprises 16 residues. Germline CDR1 reads SGHAT; CDR2 reads FQDESV (reference sequence). Trimming stripped 4 bases from V and 6 bases from J, with 18 bases between. The CDR3 coding sequence is TGTGCCAGCAGCTCCGTCGGTCTAGGGCAACCCGGGGAGCTGTTTTTT. Translated, it gives CASSSVGLGQPGELFF. The entire variable domain, with the rest obtained from reference TRBV11-1 and TRBJ2-2, is as follows: EAEVAQSPRYKITEKSQAVAFWCDPISGHATLYWYRQILGQGPELLVQFQDESVVDDSQLPKDRFSAERLKGVDSTLKIQPAELGDSAMYLCASSSVGLGQPGELFFGEGSRLTVL.

This clone was picked up many times. V and J are TRBV20-1 and TRBJ2-1; 7 nucleotides agree with TRBD2. Losses at the gene ends were 3 bases for V and 8 bases for J; bases not matched to a gene: 10. The CDR3 runs 14 residues. Germline CDR1 reads DFQATT; CDR2 reads SNEGSKA (reference sequence). Here the CDR3 reads CSASDGREFYEQFF. CDR3 in DNA: TGCAGTGCTAGTGACGGGCGGGAGTTTTATGAGCAGTTCTTC.

This clone came up many times. This chain connects TRBV24-1 to TRBJ2-2, with D uncertain. The ends were cut back, 8 bases at V and 1 base at J, with 10 bases in the middle. This CDR3 is built from 14 residues. Germline loops: CDR1 KGHDR, CDR2 SFDVKD. The CDR3 DNA reads TGTGCCACCATGGGTGAAGGGAACACCGGGGAGCTGTTTTTT. This translates into CATMGEGNTGELFF.

This clone was recorded many times. This chain uses TRBV12-3 or TRBV12-4 with TRBJ1-1, with D perhaps TRBD1 (5 bases). Trimming took 8 bases from V and 4 from J, leaving 23 bases between them. CDR3 length: 16 residues. CDR3 nucleotides: TGTGCCAGCTCCCGGTCCAGGGCTTTGGTTGGCACTGAAGCTTTCTTT. This gives the protein CASSRSRALVGTEAFF.

This clone was counted ten times or more. Here the CDR3 reads CASSPHLGSETQYF. The CDR3 DNA sequence: TGTGCCAGCAGTCCGCACTTGGGGTCTGAGACCCAGTACTTC. V gene TRBV6-1 combines with J gene TRBJ2-5, with D unclear. The germline gives CDR1 MNHNS, CDR2 SASEGT. The CDR3 is made up of 14 amino acids. V was cut by 5 bases and J by 5 bases, with 15 bases left in between.

The chain uses TRBV6-4 and TRBJ1-1; D remains ambiguous. The germline gives CDR1 MRHNA, CDR2 SNTAGT. The length of the CDR3 is 13 residues. V lost 3 bases and J lost 14, with 19 bases in between. This CDR3 is CASSEGDHGLHFF. The CDR3 nucleotides read TGTGCCAGCAGTGAGGGAGATCACGGACTCCACTTCTTT.

On this clone itself: A much larger clone sits a single nucleotide away, making a read error possible. Since the CDR3 does not end with the conserved phenylalanine or tryptophan, this likely comes from a read error. The CDR3 is CASSLVEAYEQYS. The CDR3 DNA sequence: TGTGCCAGCAGCTTAGTAGAGGCCTACGAGCAGTACTCC. The gene calls are TRBV5-6 and TRBJ2-7; no firm D call. Per germline, CDR1 SGHDT and CDR2 YYEEEE. CDR3 length: 13 amino acids. The V gene lost 2 bases and the J gene lost 2 bases, with 8 bases spanning the gap.

This clone was observed a handful of times. This may be a read error: a much more frequent sequence differs by one nucleotide. Other DNA sequences in this specimen translate into the identical CDR3. The rearrangement links TRBV5-5 to TRBJ2-7; D not resolved. The CDR3 covers 12 residues. The germline gives CDR1 SGHKS, CDR2 YYEKEE (reference sequence). CDR3 DNA: TGTGCCAGCAGCTTCAACTCCTACGAGCAGTATTTC. Protein sequence: CASSFNSYEQYF.

This clone was picked up many times. This sequence joins TRBV10-3 and TRBJ2-1; TRBD2 aligns across 9 bases. CDR1 ENHRY and CDR2 SYGVKD come from the germline V gene. After removal of 8 bases from V and 6 bases from J, the junction contained 14 bases not matched to a gene. The CDR3 extends over 16 amino acids. CDR3 sequence (DNA): TGTGCCATCGGTCTGGAGGTGGTAGCGGGGGTCAATGAGCAGTTCTTC. Protein sequence: CAIGLEVVAGVNEQFF.